The next 3 T cell receptor beta chains were all read from a single sample in a study of T cells after yellow fever vaccination. TCRdb reprocessed the 5' RACE reads with MiXCR, giving one entry per CDR3 protein. This table has about 580,000 distinct CDR3 sequences, around a sixth appearing once. Sequenced here: PBMCs, sampled about 5 days after the first yellow fever vaccination. These receptors all come from a man younger than 30 who received the YFV17D yellow fever vaccine.

The gene calls are TRBV7-2 and TRBJ2-7; 11 bases align to TRBD1. From germline, CDR1 is SGHTA and CDR2 FQGNSA. The CDR3 runs to 16 residues. Trimming at V came to 5 bases and at J to 2 bases, leaving 8 bases not matched to a gene. This chain's CDR3 is CASSPRPGQGAYEQYF. The DNA of the CDR3 is TGTGCCAGCAGCCCCCGCCCGGGACAGGGGGCCTACGAGCAGTACTTC.

The genes are TRBV7-2 and TRBJ2-7; D is tentatively TRBD1 or TRBD2 (6 bases each). Germline CDR1 SGHTA, CDR2 FQGNSA. The CDR3 has 15 amino acids. V was shortened by 1 base and J by 2 bases, with 12 bases between the two germline ends. The CDR3 DNA is TGTGCCAGCAGCTTAGTGGCCGGGGGCACCTACGAGCAGTACTTC. This gives the protein CASSLVAGGTYEQYF.

This clonotype occurred a few times. The rearrangement uses TRBV11-2 and TRBJ2-7; 8 bases are a match to TRBD1. The CDR3 runs 15 residues. The V gene end was trimmed by 3 bases and the J gene end by 4 bases; junction bases not matched to a gene: 8. Germline CDR1 SGHAT, CDR2 FQNNGV. The CDR3 DNA sequence: TGTGCCAGCAGCTTTGGGATTACAGGGGGTTACGAGCAGTACGTC. Translated: CASSFGITGGYEQYV.